These 15 T cell receptor beta chains share one sample of origin, sequenced in a study of Graves' ophthalmopathy and Graves' hyperthyroidism (dated by TCRdb to 2016 to 2019). For sequencing, an Illumina HiSeq 2000 was employed. For repertoire sequencing, the TCR beta CDR3 regions were amplified from RNA transcripts. The first round was an RT-PCR using HTBI primers with the Qiagen OneStep RT-PCR kit, and this first round was followed by a second-round multiplex PCR, then size selection and purification. TCRdb trimmed public reads at Q25 via fastp, called clones via MiXCR and kept in-frame beta chains. CDR3 protein sequences are deduplicated, and each keeps its most common genes and DNA. The sample contains roughly 1.1 million distinct CDR3 sequences, about 36% of them found a single time. The ten largest clones take up 11% of the sample. The sample consisted of peripheral blood or thyroid tissue (not recorded which). These receptors were obtained from an adult man with Graves' hyperthyroidism.

The V call is TRBV9, the J call TRBJ1-6; 7 positions agree with TRBD1. CDR1 is SGDLS, CDR2 YYNGEE, per germline. The J segment lost 7 bases and the V segment lost 0 bases, leaving 7 bases of the junction unmatched. The CDR3 is 16 residues long. The CDR3 DNA follows: TGTGCCAGCAGCGTAGAGGGGGGACAGACAAATTCACCCCTCCACTTT. It encodes CASSVEGGQTNSPLHF.

With respect to this clonotype: A much larger clonotype is one base distant, so this may be a read error. The chain combines TRBV7-9 with TRBJ1-1; D gene unclear. In germline, CDR1 is SEHNR, CDR2 FQNEAQ (reference sequence). V was trimmed by 5 bases and J by 3 bases, leaving 13 bases between them. The CDR3 length is 14 residues. CDR3 bases: TGTGCCAGCAGCCTAGATGACACAGACACTGAAGCTTTCTTT. It translates to CASSLDDTDTEAFF.

The chain joins TRBV2 to TRBJ1-4; D gene unclear. V lost 7 bases, J lost 3 bases, and 18 bases lay in between. The CDR3 sequence is 16 residues long. Germline-derived CDR1 and CDR2 are SNHLY and FYNNEI. The CDR3: CASTSGMSSANEKLFF. DNA for the CDR3: TGTGCCAGCACTAGCGGGATGAGTTCGGCTAATGAAAAACTGTTTTTT.

This clonotype was observed a handful of times. This sequence joins TRBV20-1 and TRBJ1-5, with 8 bases matching TRBD1. J was trimmed by 2 bases and V by 0 bases; bases with no gene match: 6. CDR3 length: 16 amino acids. CDR1 is DFQATT and CDR2 is SNEGSKA in the germline V gene (reference sequence). CDR3 region: CSARDGRGLGNQPQHF. The CDR3, as DNA: TGCAGTGCTAGAGATGGCAGGGGGCTTGGCAATCAGCCCCAGCATTTT.

The V call is TRBV6-2 or TRBV6-3, the J call TRBJ1-2; no definite D call. This CDR3 spans 13 amino acids. Germline V gene sequence: CDR1 MNHEY, CDR2 SVGEGT. V lost 5 bases to trimming and J lost 6 bases, with 13 bases between them. The CDR3 nucleotides read TGTGCCAGCAGTCGAGAGATATCTCATGGCTACACCTTC. Its protein is CASSREISHGYTF.

This clonotype was seen ten or more times. The chain employs TRBV12-3 or TRBV12-4 and TRBJ1-5, with a possible D match to TRBD1 (6 bases). The CDR3 covers 13 residues. With 6 bases removed from V and 6 bases from J, the gap between germline ends came to 12 bases. The CDR3 sequence is CASRGGARQPQHF. The CDR3 DNA reads TGTGCCAGCAGGGGGGGGGCGCGTCAGCCCCAGCATTTT.

This clonotype was detected ten times or more. This chain joins TRBV5-1 and TRBJ1-1; the D gene is possibly TRBD1 (5 bases). The germline V gene encodes CDR1 SGHRS and CDR2 YFSETQ. V was pared by 1 base and J by 10 bases, with 11 bases between. This CDR3 has 12 residues. In DNA form, the CDR3 reads TGCGCCAGCAGCTTGAATGGACAAGGAGCTTTCTTT. Its protein product is CASSLNGQGAFF. The variable domain in full, completed from reference TRBV5-1 and TRBJ1-1, reads KAGVTQTPRYLIKTRGQQVTLSCSPISGHRSVSWYQQTPGQGLQFLFEYFSETQRNKGNFPGRFSGRQFSNSRSEMNVSTLELGDSALYLCASSLNGQGAFFGQGTRLTVV.

This clonotype was counted ten times or more. The chain recombines TRBV2 with TRBJ1-6; the D is unclear. Germline values: CDR1 SNHLY, CDR2 FYNNEI. With 10 bases removed from V and 13 bases from J, the gap between germline ends came to 14 bases. This CDR3 is built from 11 residues. The CDR3 loop reads CATSWEGPLHF. The CDR3 coding sequence is TGTGCCACCTCTTGGGAGGGCCCCCTCCACTTT.

This clonotype has a count of ten or more. The CDR3 reads CASSFRGQNEKLFF. CDR3 coding DNA: TGCGCCAGCAGCTTCCGGGGGCAGAATGAAAAACTGTTTTTT. This chain uses TRBV5-1 with TRBJ1-4, with D perhaps TRBD1 (6 bases). The V end lost 2 bases, the J end lost 5 bases, and 10 bases lay between the germline ends. Germline V gives CDR1 SGHRS, CDR2 YFSETQ. This CDR3 region has 14 residues.

V is TRBV7-2 and J is TRBJ1-1; 9 positions match TRBD1. Germline CDR1 is SGHTA and CDR2 is FQGNSA. The CDR3 spans 13 residues. With 6 bases clipped from V and 11 bases from J, the junction kept 10 bases outside the gene matches. The CDR3 nucleotides read TGTGCCAGCAGGTCTGGGACAGGGAACAAGGCTTTCTTT. Its translation: CASRSGTGNKAFF.

In this sample, this clonotype turned up a few times. The gene calls are TRBV20-1 and TRBJ1-5; maybe TRBD1 (5 bases). CDR3 size: 14 residues. From germline, CDR1 is DFQATT and CDR2 SNEGSKA (reference sequence). V was clipped by 5 bases and J by 3 bases, with 14 bases between them. The CDR3 bases are TGCAGTGCTGGCGGGGGAAGCGACAATCAGCCCCAGCATTTT. It encodes CSAGGGSDNQPQHF.

The rearrangement uses TRBV28 and TRBJ2-5; tentatively, D is TRBD1 (6 bases). Looked up from germline, CDR1 is MDHEN and CDR2 is SYDVKM. V lost 6 bases and J lost 2, with 16 bases in between. The CDR3 is made up of 15 amino acids. The CDR3 DNA is TGTGCCAGCAGCCGTTCCTATGGACAGCAAGAGACCCAGTACTTC. It translates to CASSRSYGQQETQYF.

The V gene is TRBV4-1, the J gene TRBJ1-1, with D tentatively TRBD1 (5 bases). The CDR3 is made up of 14 amino acids. V lost 4 bases and J lost 1, with 10 bases in between. Germline CDR1 and CDR2: MGHRA and YSYEKL. CDR3 DNA: TGCGCCAGCAGCCCCGGACACAGGAACACTGAAGCTTTCTTT. This translates into CASSPGHRNTEAFF.

There are a few counts of this clonotype. The germline gene is not matched at one end of the junction; a read error may be the cause. The chain uses TRBV6-6 and TRBJ2-7, with 8 bases lining up with TRBD1. The CDR3 loop spans 13 amino acids. The germline V gene encodes CDR1 MNHNY and CDR2 SVGAGI (reference sequence). DNA of the CDR3: TGCGCCAGCAGTGAGGACAGGGATTACGAGCAGTACTTC. This encodes CASSEDRDYEQYF.

This clonotype was observed a few times. This sequence joins TRBV12-3 or TRBV12-4 and TRBJ2-7; TRBD2 aligns across 7 bases. V dropped 6 bases and J dropped 3; count of bases not matched to a gene: 11. CDR3 length equals 15 residues. In DNA form, the CDR3 reads TGTGCCAGCAGCCAAACACGAGCGGGATTCTACGAGCAGTACTTC. It encodes CASSQTRAGFYEQYF.